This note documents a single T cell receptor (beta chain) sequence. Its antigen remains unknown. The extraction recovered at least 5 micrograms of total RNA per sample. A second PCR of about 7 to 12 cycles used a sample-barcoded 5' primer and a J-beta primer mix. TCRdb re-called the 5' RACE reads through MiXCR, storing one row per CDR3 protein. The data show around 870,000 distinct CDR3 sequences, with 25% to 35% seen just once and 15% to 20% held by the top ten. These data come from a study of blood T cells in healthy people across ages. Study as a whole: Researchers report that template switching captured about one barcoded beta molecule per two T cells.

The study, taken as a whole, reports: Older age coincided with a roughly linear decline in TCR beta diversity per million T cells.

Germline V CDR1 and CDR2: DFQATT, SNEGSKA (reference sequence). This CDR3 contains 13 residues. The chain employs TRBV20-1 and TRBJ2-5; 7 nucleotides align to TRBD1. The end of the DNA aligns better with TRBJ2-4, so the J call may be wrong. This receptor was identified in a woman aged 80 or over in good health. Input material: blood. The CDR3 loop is CSAPGQGENIQYF. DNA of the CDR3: TGCAGTGCTCCGGGGCAGGGGGAAAACATTCAGTACTTC.